This T cell receptor beta chain derives from a study of T-cell memory formation after mild COVID-19. Study background: TCR clusters showed largely donor specificity.

The CDR3 spans 15 residues. Germline assignment: CDR1 DFQATT and CDR2 SNEGSKA (reference sequence). The V segment lost 2 bases and the J segment 4 bases; nucleotides outside the gene matches: 6. On this clonotype: Its target is not known.

Study results and caveats: Shrinking CD4+ clones resided mostly in CM and EM, and CD8+ ones in EMRA. The study found balanced CD4/CD8 in clones contracting day 15 to 85 and a CD4+ lean in later expanders.

Researchers used 5'RACE with constant-segment primers to make TCR alpha and TCR beta cDNA libraries that carry sample barcodes and UMIs. TCRdb re-derived calls from the 5' RACE reads in MiXCR, one entry per CDR3 protein. In the table there are fewer than 650,000 distinct CDR3 sequences, less than 25% of which are singletons. What was sequenced was PBMCs or a T cell subset sorted from them (not recorded which). The V call is TRBV20-1, the J call TRBJ2-1; TRBD2 aligns across 9 bases. The TCR comes from an adult woman who had mild COVID-19 (a few samples of this study predate the infection). Cell type and time point are not known. The CDR3 region is CSARPRLAVYNEQFF. The DNA of the CDR3 is TGCAGTGCTAGACCTCGACTAGCGGTGTACAATGAGCAGTTCTTC.